A single sample is the source of the 32 T cell receptor beta chains below, sequenced in a study of regulatory T cells in long-lasting Graves disease (dated by TCRdb to the early 2020s). The library was prepared using multiplex PCR. The instrument was an Illumina HiSeq 4000. To build TCR beta libraries, CDR3 regions were amplified by Arm-PCR using iRepertoire HTBI primers. TCRdb passed the public sequencing reads through fastp at Q25 and MiXCR, retaining productive beta sequences. Rows are combined by CDR3 protein, so each entry shows the most common genes and DNA. In all, the sample holds around 500,000 distinct CDR3 sequences, and 9.5% to 15% of those were seen once. Roughly 8.2% of the sample is held by the ten biggest clonotypes. Explained via the paper, the time point label denotes: newly diagnosed GD, antithyroid drugs for less than 3 months. For both TCR sequencing and RNA sequencing, RNA was extracted from PBMCs in TRIzol.

The sample also formed part of further work on T cells in Graves' hyperthyroidism and ophthalmopathy.

The sequencing used peripheral blood mononuclear cells (PBMCs), collected at new diagnosis, from a patient treated with antithyroid drugs. The receptors shown here come from a woman in her twenties or thirties with Graves disease. Donor details come from another sample of the same person, matched by shared clones.

This clonotype was detected many times. This chain's CDR3 is CAISESGTSDTQYF. CDR3 sequence (DNA): TGTGCCATCAGTGAGTCGGGTACCTCAGATACGCAGTATTTT. The chain has TRBV10-3 and TRBJ2-3, with unresolved D. CDR1 and CDR2 from the germline V gene are ENHRY and SYGVKD. The CDR3 has 14 residues. V was clipped by 0 bases and J by 4 bases, with 8 bases between them.

Regarding this clonotype: This may be a read error: a much more frequent sequence differs by one nucleotide. The chain recombines TRBV18 with TRBJ1-4; D is ambiguous. Per germline, CDR1 KGHSH and CDR2 LQKENI. This CDR3 has 14 amino acids. CDR3 coding DNA: TGTGCCAGCTCAACGACCCCAACTAATGAAGAACTGTTTTTT. This sequence encodes CASSTTPTNEELFF. The full variable domain, rest sourced from reference TRBV18 and TRBJ1-4, is NAGVMQNPRHLVRRRGQEARLRCSPMKGHSHVYWYRQLPEEGLKFMVYLQKENIIDESGMPKERFSAEFPKEGPSILRIQQVVRGDSAAYFCASSTTPTNEELFFGSGTQLSVL.

The CDR3 here is CASSKTGRGTEAFF. The CDR3 region has the DNA TGTGCCAGCAGCAAGACAGGGAGGGGCACTGAAGCTTTCTTT. This chain connects TRBV7-9 to TRBJ1-1; 7 bases fit TRBD1. V lost 5 bases to trimming and J lost 4 bases; unmatched junction nucleotides: 7. Per the germline V gene, CDR1 is SEHNR and CDR2 is FQNEAQ (reference sequence). The CDR3 covers 14 residues.

The chain combines TRBV4-1 with TRBJ2-1, with D possibly TRBD1 on 6 matching bases. CDR3 length: 16 residues. The germline V gene has CDR1 MGHRA and CDR2 YSYEKL. The germline V and J ends were trimmed by 4 bases and 4 bases, with 17 bases remaining between them. The CDR3 loop reads CASSPQGMGSYNEQFF. The CDR3 DNA reads as TGCGCCAGCAGCCCACAGGGAATGGGGTCTTACAATGAGCAGTTCTTC.

The gene calls are TRBV2 and TRBJ2-6, with D possibly being TRBD1 (6 bases). V was pared by 2 bases and J by 4 bases, with 27 bases between. Germline CDR1 reads SNHLY; CDR2 reads FYNNEI. The CDR3 runs 21 residues. The CDR3 region has the DNA TGTGCCAGCAGTGAACCCTTAACCTACAGGGACAAGGGTTCCGGGGCCAACGTCCTGACTTTC. Its translation: CASSEPLTYRDKGSGANVLTF.

This clonotype has a handful of counts. J is TRBJ1-2 and V is TRBV29-1, with 10 positions matching TRBD1. The CDR3 loop spans 13 amino acids. V was clipped by 5 bases and J by 8 bases; unmatched bases: 8. The germline gives CDR1 SQVTM, CDR2 ANQGSEA. The CDR3 here is CSVPPGQGYGYTF. Here the CDR3 DNA reads TGCAGCGTTCCCCCGGGACAGGGGTACGGCTACACCTTC. The full variable domain, its missing parts supplied by reference TRBV29-1 and TRBJ1-2, is SAVISQKPSRDICQRGTSLTIQCQVDSQVTMMFWYRQQPGQSLTLIATANQGSEATYESGFVIDKFPISRPNLTFSTLTVSNMSPEDSSIYLCSVPPGQGYGYTFGSGTRLTVV.

CDR3 in DNA: TGCGCCAGCAGCCAAGTATACGGGGGTGGTTCACCCCTCCACTTT. It is translated as CASSQVYGGGSPLHF. This sequence joins TRBV4-1 and TRBJ1-6; weak D call: TRBD1 (5 bases). The germline V gene encodes CDR1 MGHRA and CDR2 YSYEKL. V was cut by 1 base and J by 9 bases, with 13 bases left in between. The CDR3 is 15 residues long.

Ten or more counts support this clonotype. The chain has TRBV29-1 and TRBJ1-1; a possible D gene is TRBD1 (5 bases). The CDR3 spans 12 residues. Trimming pared 8 bases from V and 0 bases from J, leaving 10 bases between. Germline assignment: CDR1 SQVTM and CDR2 ANQGSEA. The CDR3 region has the DNA TGCAGCCACAGGACCATGAACACTGAAGCTTTCTTT. Translating it yields CSHRTMNTEAFF.

This clonotype was counted many times. This chain joins TRBV6-2 or TRBV6-3 and TRBJ1-5, with TRBD1 matching 7 bases. CDR1 MNHEY and CDR2 SVGEGT come from the germline V gene. The CDR3 totals 14 residues. The trim removed 5 bases at V and 6 bases at J, leaving 7 bases unmatched. The CDR3 DNA follows: TGTGCCAGCAGTGGACAGGATATAACTCAGCCCCAGCATTTT. Protein: CASSGQDITQPQHF.

This chain links TRBV19 with TRBJ2-2; D possibly corresponds to TRBD2 (6 bases). The CDR3 consists of 15 residues. Germline V CDR1 and CDR2: LNHDA, SQIVND (reference sequence). Trimming removed 7 bases at V and 4 bases at J, with 16 bases between. The DNA for the CDR3 is TGTGCCAGTAATGGAGGGCCATCGGGCACCGGGGAGCTGTTTTTT. It codes for CASNGGPSGTGELFF.

The chain uses TRBV9 and TRBJ2-2; 8 positions agree with TRBD2. This CDR3 spans 16 amino acids. Germline CDR1 and CDR2: SGDLS and YYNGEE. V was pared by 0 bases and J by 4 bases, with 5 bases of the junction left unmatched. The CDR3 bases are TGTGCCAGCAGCGTAGCGGGGCTAGCGGGCACCGGGGAGCTGTTTTTT. This translates into CASSVAGLAGTGELFF.

At least ten counts were recorded for this clonotype. J is TRBJ2-1 and V is TRBV7-9; D not resolved. This CDR3 comprises 12 residues. Trimming cost V 7 bases and J 5 bases, with 9 bases left between them. Germline assignment: CDR1 SEHNR and CDR2 FQNEAQ (reference sequence). This CDR3 reads CASTLKNNEQFF. CDR3 sequence (DNA): TGTGCCAGCACCCTAAAGAACAATGAGCAGTTCTTC. Together with reference TRBV7-9 and TRBJ2-1, the CDR3 gives the full variable domain: DTGVSQNPRHKITKRGQNVTFRCDPISEHNRLYWYRQTLGQGPEFLTYFQNEAQLEKSRLLSDRFSAERPKGSFSTLEIQRTEQGDSAMYLCASTLKNNEQFFGPGTRLTVL.

On this clonotype itself: A read error may produce the germline difference seen at one junction end. The genes are TRBV20-1 and TRBJ1-1; possible D gene TRBD1, 6 bases. This CDR3 is built from 13 residues. Germline CDR1 is DFQATT and CDR2 is SNEGSKA (reference sequence). CDR3 coding DNA: TGCAGTGCTCGAGGGGGTTCATGGACTGAGGCTTTCTTT. Translation gives CSARGGSWTEAFF.

This clonotype was counted many times. The rearrangement joins TRBV12-3 or TRBV12-4 to TRBJ2-7; D unresolved. The CDR3 covers 12 residues. V lost 6 bases and J lost 3, with 9 bases in between. The CDR3: CASRLGNYEQYF. The CDR3, as DNA: TGTGCCAGCAGGTTGGGGAACTACGAGCAGTACTTC.

This clonotype was detected ten times or more. This chain uses TRBV11-2 with TRBJ2-1; D is ambiguous. V was shortened by 5 bases and J by 7 bases, with 15 bases between the two germline ends. Germline assignment: CDR1 SGHAT and CDR2 FQNNGV. There are 14 residues in the CDR3. CDR3 in amino acids: CASSILGRGNEQFF. The CDR3 coding sequence is TGTGCCAGCAGCATTCTGGGTCGAGGAAATGAGCAGTTCTTC.

This clonotype was counted at least ten times. This chain connects TRBV7-2 to TRBJ2-7, with 7 positions matching TRBD2. Trimming at V came to 5 bases and at J to 1 base, leaving 11 bases not matched to a gene. This CDR3 comprises 16 residues. From germline, CDR1 is SGHTA and CDR2 FQGNSA. As DNA, the CDR3 is TGTGCCAGCAGCCGTAGTACGGGACTAAAGTCCTACGAGCAGTACTTC. Translated: CASSRSTGLKSYEQYF. Supplemented by reference TRBV7-2 and TRBJ2-7, the full variable domain reads GAGVSQSPSNKVTEKGKDVELRCDPISGHTALYWYRQSLGQGLEFLIYFQGNSAPDKSGLPSDRFSAERTGGSVSTLTIQRTQQEDSAVYLCASSRSTGLKSYEQYFGPGTRLTVT.

This clonotype was counted many times. This chain joins TRBV2 and TRBJ1-6; unclear D gene. Between the trimmed V and J ends, which lost 6 bases and 6 bases, there was a span of 6 bases. CDR3 length: 12 residues. Germline values: CDR1 SNHLY, CDR2 FYNNEI. The CDR3 reads CASRGLNSPLHF. The CDR3 DNA sequence: TGTGCCAGCAGGGGCCTTAATTCACCCCTCCACTTT. The full variable domain, rest sourced from reference TRBV2 and TRBJ1-6, is EPEVTQTPSHQVTQMGQEVILRCVPISNHLYFYWYRQILGQKVEFLVSFYNNEISEKSEIFDDQFSVERPDGSNFTLKIRSTKLEDSAMYFCASRGLNSPLHFGNGTRLTVT.

At least ten counts were recorded for this clonotype. CDR3 residues: CASSGSRGASDTQYF. DNA for the CDR3: TGTGCCAGCAGTGGCTCCCGGGGGGCCTCAGATACGCAGTATTTT. The chain recombines TRBV2 with TRBJ2-3, with D maybe TRBD2 (7 bases). The CDR3 is 15 amino acids. Per germline, CDR1 SNHLY and CDR2 FYNNEI. V lost 4 bases to trimming and J lost 4 bases, with 15 bases between them. Full variable domain (missing parts from reference TRBV2 and TRBJ2-3): EPEVTQTPSHQVTQMGQEVILRCVPISNHLYFYWYRQILGQKVEFLVSFYNNEISEKSEIFDDQFSVERPDGSNFTLKIRSTKLEDSAMYFCASSGSRGASDTQYFGPGTRLTVL.

This clonotype was counted ten times or more. The genes are TRBV6-1 and TRBJ2-1; 7 bases map to TRBD1. The CDR3 extends over 16 amino acids. V lost 6 bases to trimming and J lost 7 bases; unmatched junction nucleotides: 15. Germline assignment: CDR1 MNHNS and CDR2 SASEGT. This chain's CDR3 is CASRLIEPGQTNEQFF. DNA for the CDR3: TGTGCCAGCAGATTGATAGAACCGGGACAGACAAATGAGCAGTTCTTC.

This clonotype has only a few counts. The CDR3 loop reads CASSVGREGTGAQYF. The CDR3 bases are TGTGCCAGCAGCGTCGGGCGGGAGGGCACGGGAGCGCAGTATTTT. The chain links TRBV9 to TRBJ2-3; 9 nucleotides match TRBD2. Germline CDR1 reads SGDLS; CDR2 reads YYNGEE. The V gene end was trimmed by 2 bases and the J gene end by 10 bases; junction bases not matched to a gene: 11. The CDR3 is 15 amino acids.

V and J are TRBV6-2 or TRBV6-3 and TRBJ1-4, with a possible D match to TRBD1 (6 bases). V lost 5 bases, J lost 3 bases, and 13 bases lay in between. CDR1 and CDR2 from the germline V gene are MNHEY and SVGEGT. The CDR3 spans 15 residues. CDR3 sequence reads: CASSPPRTANEKLFF. CDR3 DNA: TGTGCCAGCAGTCCGCCCAGGACAGCTAATGAAAAACTGTTTTTT.

Ten or more counts support this clonotype. The J gene is TRBJ2-5, the V gene TRBV9; maybe TRBD2 (6 bases). Trimming shortened V by 5 bases and J by 3 bases, and 17 bases separated the two germline ends. Germline V CDR1 and CDR2: SGDLS, YYNGEE. The CDR3 is 15 residues long. The DNA of the CDR3 is TGTGCCAGCAGGGAAGACCCGGGACTTAAAGAGACCCAGTACTTC. As protein: CASREDPGLKETQYF.

With respect to this clonotype: It may be a read error: a sequence one base away is much more abundant. In this CDR3 the conserved last residue, phenylalanine or tryptophan, is missing, so a read error is likely. The chain employs TRBV5-1 and TRBJ2-7; D is ambiguous. V lost 6 bases and J 0 bases, leaving 13 bases between the germline ends. CDR3 length equals 14 residues. CDR1 is SGHRS and CDR2 is YFSETQ in the germline V gene. The CDR3 loop is CASMVGTISYEQYL. The CDR3 region has the DNA TGCGCCAGCATGGTAGGTACTATCTCCTACGAGCAGTACCTC.

The chain uses TRBV6-1 and TRBJ1-4, with D maybe TRBD1 (5 bases). V lost 2 bases, J lost 1 base, and 11 bases lay in between. Germline CDR1 reads MNHNS; CDR2 reads SASEGT. The CDR3 is made up of 16 amino acids. This CDR3 reads CASSEYGGGTNEKLFF. CDR3 nucleotide sequence: TGTGCCAGCAGTGAATACGGGGGAGGAACTAATGAAAAACTGTTTTTT.

This clonotype showed up just once. A read error is possible here, since a much larger clone lies one base away. The rearrangement uses TRBV11-2 and TRBJ2-1, with 11 bases aligning to TRBD2. Germline V gene lookup returns CDR1 SGHAT and CDR2 FQNNGV. V shed 8 bases and J 1 base; nucleotides not matched to a gene: 10. The CDR3 loop spans 17 amino acids. CDR3 sequence (DNA): TGTGCCAGCCCGACTAGCGGGAAGGAGTTGTCCTACAATGAGCAGTTCTTC. Protein: CASPTSGKELSYNEQFF.

This clonotype was counted ten times or more. The chain links TRBV20-1 to TRBJ2-5; maybe TRBD1 (6 bases). The CDR3 spans 13 residues. Trimming left V 6 bases short and J 2 bases short, with 13 bases between. Looked up from germline, CDR1 is DFQATT and CDR2 is SNEGSKA (reference sequence). The CDR3 sequence is CSARDTSQETQYF. CDR3 bases: TGCAGTGCGAGGGACACTTCTCAAGAGACCCAGTACTTC.

V is TRBV20-1 and J is TRBJ2-7, with TRBD2 matching 14 bases. The CDR3 sequence is 12 residues long. Trimming removed 6 bases from V and 10 bases from J; junction bases left unmatched: 5. Germline lookup yields CDR1 DFQATT and CDR2 SNEGSKA (reference sequence). The CDR3: CSAGTSGSTQYF. CDR3 nucleotides: TGCAGTGCCGGGACTAGCGGGAGTACTCAGTACTTC.

This clonotype has more than one count but fewer than ten. The gene calls are TRBV6-2 or TRBV6-3 and TRBJ1-2; no reliable D call. With 2 bases removed from V and 5 bases from J, the gap between germline ends came to 3 bases. In germline, CDR1 is MNHEY, CDR2 SVGEGT. The CDR3 loop spans 11 amino acids. The CDR3 loop reads CASSYEYGYTF. As DNA, the CDR3 is TGTGCCAGCAGTTACGAATATGGCTACACCTTC.

The chain employs TRBV7-2 and TRBJ2-1; possible D gene TRBD1, 6 bases. The CDR3 length is 13 residues. V dropped 5 bases and J dropped 5 bases, with 10 bases sitting between them. Germline CDR1 is SGHTA and CDR2 is FQGNSA. The CDR3 bases are TGTGCCAGCAGCCAGGGGTCCCACAATGAGCAGTTCTTC. Encoded protein: CASSQGSHNEQFF.

This clonotype was observed at least ten times. The V and J genes are TRBV27 and TRBJ2-3; 8 bases line up with TRBD2. The junction had 11 bases not matched to a gene; V was cut back by 6 bases and J by 3 bases. Germline V gives CDR1 MNHEY, CDR2 SMNVEV (reference sequence). The CDR3 extends over 16 amino acids. CDR3: CASSPGVLAGTDTQYF. In DNA form, the CDR3 reads TGTGCCAGCAGCCCCGGTGTGTTAGCGGGAACAGATACGCAGTATTTT.

This clonotype was seen ten or more times. This chain joins TRBV24-1 and TRBJ2-1; D gene unclear. There are 12 residues in the CDR3. Germline CDR1 and CDR2: KGHDR and SFDVKD. V was pared by 7 bases and J by 0 bases, with 3 bases between. CDR3 sequence: CATSLSYNEQFF. The DNA for the CDR3 is TGTGCCACCAGCCTCTCCTACAATGAGCAGTTCTTC.

The chain links TRBV10-1 to TRBJ2-2; either TRBD1 or TRBD2 may fit D (5 bases each). Deletions cut 4 bases from V and 4 bases from J, with 10 bases between. The CDR3 is made up of 14 amino acids. From germline, CDR1 is WNHNN and CDR2 SYGVQD (reference sequence). DNA for the CDR3: TGCGCCAGCAGTGGGTTTGGGGGCACCGGGGAGCTGTTTTTT. Translated, it gives CASSGFGGTGELFF.